The following is a TCR beta chain sequence with its context. Its specificity is not known. The data derive from a study of response to subunit inactivated influenza vaccine. The study, taken as a whole, reports: The authors suggested that few new T cells are recruited per seasonal influenza vaccination.

TCRdb reprocessed the RT-PCR reads with MiXCR, giving one entry per CDR3 protein. The sample records approximately 730,000 distinct CDR3 sequences, roughly 14% being singletons. This CDR3 region has 14 residues. The V gene lost 5 bases and the J gene lost 0 bases, with 11 bases spanning the gap. CDR1 SGHRS and CDR2 YFSETQ come from the germline V gene. Sequenced here: PBMCs from blood, sampled 14 to 15 days before vaccination. The source of this sequence is a man between 45 and 60 years old who received an inactivated influenza vaccine. The V and J genes are TRBV5-1 and TRBJ1-1; D is possibly TRBD1 (5 bases). The CDR3 reads CASSWGILNTEAFF. CDR3 bases: TGCGCCAGCAGTTGGGGGATACTGAACACTGAAGCTTTCTTT.